This entry lists 9 T cell receptor beta chains sequenced from one sample in a study of blood T cell repertoires in COVID-19. Sequencing used immunoSEQ multiplex PCR; TCRdb keeps in-frame clones, though not all of them. The data contain 250,000 to 350,000 clones, over 75% of them singletons. The source material was peripheral blood. These receptors were taken from a human donor with COVID-19, enrolled during active disease. The donor label of this sample is uncertain.

The chain is built from TRBV19 and TRBJ1-1; weak D call: TRBD1 (6 bases). Between the trimmed V and J ends, which lost 5 bases and 3 bases, there was a span of 10 bases. There are 13 residues in the CDR3. Germline CDR1 reads LNHDA; CDR2 reads SQIVND (reference sequence). This chain's CDR3 is CASSSYRDTEAFF. DNA for the CDR3: TGTGCCAGTAGTTCCTACAGGGACACTGAAGCTTTCTTT.

Only a few counts were recorded for this clone. This rearrangement joins TRBV3-1 (or the pseudogene TRBV3-2) to TRBJ1-5; D uncertain. Germline loops: CDR1 LGHDT, CDR2 YNNKEL (reference sequence). Trimming shortened V by 4 bases and J by 5 bases, and 9 bases separated the two germline ends. CDR3 length: 13 amino acids. The CDR3 loop reads CASSPSDDQPQHF. CDR3 sequence (DNA): TGTGCCAGCAGCCCAAGCGACGATCAGCCCCAGCATTTT.

The rearrangement joins TRBV7-9 to TRBJ2-1; 9 positions agree with TRBD1. The CDR3 loop spans 18 amino acids. With V trimmed by 3 bases and J by 0 bases, 9 bases remained unmatched. Germline V gene lookup returns CDR1 SEHNR and CDR2 FQNEAQ (reference sequence). The CDR3 DNA reads as TGTGCCAGCAGCTTCTCCGGGACAGGGATAGGCTCCTACAATGAGCAGTTCTTC. Translation: CASSFSGTGIGSYNEQFF.

The V and J genes are TRBV5-1 and TRBJ2-3, with D perhaps matching TRBD2 (6 bases). V lost 8 bases and J 2 bases, leaving 12 bases between the germline ends. Germline CDR1 and CDR2: SGHRS and YFSETQ. The CDR3 has 13 amino acids. CDR3 DNA sequence: TGCGCCAGTTCGGGAGTTTACACAGATACGCAGTATTTT. Protein product: CASSGVYTDTQYF.

The V and J genes are TRBV6-1 and TRBJ1-2, with 7 bases that match TRBD1. CDR1 and CDR2 from the germline V gene are MNHNS and SASEGT. The CDR3 spans 14 residues. The V segment lost 6 bases and the J segment 4 bases; nucleotides outside the gene matches: 8. CDR3 bases: TGTGCCAGCAGCGAGACAGGGATAAGCTATGGCTACACCTTC. It codes for CASSETGISYGYTF.

J is TRBJ1-5 and V is TRBV28; unclear D gene. The CDR3 is 13 amino acids. CDR1 and CDR2 (germline): MDHEN, SYDVKM. V dropped 1 base and J dropped 9 bases, with 10 bases sitting between them. The CDR3 sequence: CASSLLGESPQHF. The CDR3 DNA is TGTGCCAGCAGTTTATTGGGCGAGTCGCCCCAGCATTTT.

The J gene is TRBJ1-5, the V gene TRBV28, with 7 bases lining up with TRBD1. V lost 6 bases to trimming and J lost 0 bases; unmatched junction nucleotides: 14. Germline CDR1 and CDR2: MDHEN and SYDVKM. CDR3 length: 18 residues. The CDR3 sequence: CASRGAGTEHYSNQPQHF. In nucleotides, the CDR3 is TGTGCCAGCAGAGGGGCCGGGACAGAGCATTATAGCAATCAGCCCCAGCATTTT.

V gene TRBV28 combines with J gene TRBJ1-1, with a weak D call TRBD1 (5 bases). Germline CDR1 and CDR2: MDHEN and SYDVKM. Trimming left V 0 bases short and J 1 base short, with 9 bases between. The CDR3 has 15 residues. The CDR3 sequence: CASSLWLTENTEAFF. The CDR3 DNA is TGTGCCAGCAGTTTATGGCTGACAGAGAACACTGAAGCTTTCTTT.

The J gene is TRBJ1-5, the V gene TRBV29-1; no clear D gene. The CDR3 extends over 13 amino acids. V lost 4 bases and J 3 bases, leaving 10 bases between the germline ends. Per germline, CDR1 SQVTM and CDR2 ANQGSEA. The CDR3 DNA reads TGCAGCGTTGTTGACACCAACAATCAGCCCCAGCATTTT. It codes for CSVVDTNNQPQHF.